This record covers a single TCR beta chain. These data originate in a study of shared clonotypes between healthy human individuals. Study information: Donors had three CD4 naive, three CD4 memory, two CD8 naive and one CD8 memory plate apiece.

Germline V gives CDR1 LNHDA, CDR2 SQIVND (reference sequence). V was trimmed by 9 bases and J by 0 bases, leaving 11 bases between them. This CDR3 region has 13 residues. A deep-level run was used for the assay. As handled by the study authors: Filtering differed because ImmunoSEQ produced junction-only sequences that carried no quality scores. The assay was immunoSEQ multiplex PCR, and TCRdb's table has in-frame clones only and misses some. V and J calls and clone size are those listed in that table; D and trimming were worked out from the DNA. Among over a million clones listed, more than 95% were seen once.

The source of this sequence is a man aged 30 to 45 in good health. Material: naive CD4+ T cells sorted from blood. Subset described: CD45RA+ positively selected. This chain connects TRBV19 to TRBJ1-2; tentatively, D is TRBD1 (5 bases). This chain's CDR3 is CARSPGANYGYTF. The CDR3, as DNA: TGTGCCAGATCACCGGGGGCTAACTATGGCTACACCTTC. The variable domain in full, with the rest retrieved from reference TRBV19 and TRBJ1-2, is DGGITQSPKYLFRKEGQNVTLSCEQNLNHDAMYWYRQDPGQGLRLIYYSQIVNDFQKGDIAEGYSVSREKKESFPLTVTSAQKNPTAFYLCARSPGANYGYTFGSGTRLTVV.